Each of the 16 T cell receptor beta chains below was sequenced from the same sample in a study of blood T cells in healthy people across ages. Through a sample-barcoded 5' primer and a J-beta primer mix, a second PCR was run for 7 to 11 cycles. TCRdb itself ran the 5' RACE reads through MiXCR, one entry per CDR3 protein. The sample carries some 1.5 million distinct CDR3 sequences, 28% recorded once. Sequenced material: blood. The receptor set was obtained from a woman aged 25 to 39 in good health.

The DNA for the CDR3 is TGTGCCAGCAGCTTAAATAGGGCCGAAGCTTTCTTT. Translation gives CASSLNRAEAFF. The chain couples TRBV11-2 to TRBJ1-1; D gene uncertain. Germline CDR1 reads SGHAT; CDR2 reads FQNNGV. The CDR3 is made up of 12 amino acids. V was cut by 2 bases and J by 8 bases, with 9 bases left in between. Drawing the rest from reference TRBV11-2 and TRBJ1-1, the complete variable domain is EAGVAQSPRYKIIEKRQSVAFWCNPISGHATLYWYQQILGQGPKLLIQFQNNGVVDDSQLPKDRFSAERLKGVDSTLKIQPAKLEDSAVYLCASSLNRAEAFFGQGTRLTVV.

The chain couples TRBV7-2 to TRBJ1-1; 12 nucleotides align to TRBD1. The CDR3 has 15 residues. Unmatched junction bases numbered 4, after V lost 4 bases and J lost 4 bases. Per the germline V gene, CDR1 is SGHTA and CDR2 is FQGNSA. The CDR3 here is CASSSEGQGATEAFF. Here the CDR3 DNA reads TGTGCCAGCAGCTCAGAGGGACAGGGGGCCACTGAAGCTTTCTTT.

This clonotype came up a few times. The rearrangement joins TRBV11-2 to TRBJ2-2; D call uncertain. With 1 base removed from V and 5 bases from J, the gap between germline ends came to 14 bases. The CDR3 runs 16 residues. Germline values: CDR1 SGHAT, CDR2 FQNNGV. The CDR3 spells CASSLGRLLETGELFF. CDR3 nucleotide sequence: TGTGCCAGCAGCTTAGGTAGACTCTTGGAAACCGGGGAGCTGTTTTTT.

A remark on this clonotype: An end of the junction differs from the germline gene, which may be a read error. The chain links TRBV20-1 to TRBJ1-2; a weak D match, TRBD1 (6 bases). The CDR3 is made up of 14 amino acids. Germline assignment: CDR1 DFQATT and CDR2 SNEGSKA (reference sequence). The CDR3 reads CSARMKGGFEGCTF. The CDR3 nucleotides read TGCAGTGCTCGCATGAAGGGGGGATTCGAAGGCTGCACCTTC.

There are a few counts of this clonotype. The chain links TRBV12-5 to TRBJ1-2; D uncertain. CDR3 size: 11 residues. The ends were cut back, 7 bases at V and 7 bases at J, with 10 bases in the middle. CDR1 is LGHNT, CDR2 FRNRAP, per germline. CDR3 DNA sequence: TGTGCTAGTGCCAAGAGCGCTGGCTACACCTTC. Translating it yields CASAKSAGYTF.

The V gene is TRBV13, the J gene TRBJ2-7, with 8 nucleotides matching TRBD2. From germline, CDR1 is PRHDT and CDR2 FYEKMQ (reference sequence). The CDR3 has 15 amino acids. J was trimmed by 5 bases and V by 5 bases; bases with no gene match: 11. CDR3 region: CASSPPGTSPHEQYF. CDR3 nucleotides: TGTGCCAGCAGCCCCCCCGGGACTAGTCCTCACGAGCAGTACTTC.

Concerning this clonotype: Sequence at one end of the junction differs from germline and may be a read error. The gene calls are TRBV6-5 and TRBJ1-2; D is uncertain. This CDR3 spans 14 amino acids. Germline loops: CDR1 MNHEY, CDR2 SVGAGI. CDR3 protein: CTSSYSSVNYGYTF. The CDR3, as DNA: TGTACCAGCAGTTACTCGTCAGTTAACTATGGCTACACCTTC.

This clonotype was seen a handful of times. A read error may produce the germline difference seen at one junction end. The chain carries TRBV5-5 and TRBJ1-5; D is unresolved. In germline, CDR1 is SGHKS, CDR2 YYEKEE (reference sequence). CDR3 length: 13 residues. CDR3 amino acids: CAGSLEIAQPQHF. The CDR3 DNA reads as TGTGCCGGCAGCTTGGAGATCGCTCAGCCCCAGCATTTT.

This chain connects TRBV29-1 to TRBJ2-1; 9 bases match TRBD1. Germline loops: CDR1 SQVTM, CDR2 ANQGSEA. This CDR3 contains 11 residues. Trimming removed 6 bases from V and 9 bases from J; junction bases left unmatched: 3. CDR3 sequence: CSVLQGAEQFF. The DNA of the CDR3 is TGCAGCGTGTTACAGGGGGCTGAGCAGTTCTTC.

Concerning this clonotype itself: A much larger clone lies a single base off, so this may be a read error. The chain has TRBV7-2 and TRBJ2-5, with D perhaps TRBD1 (6 bases). From germline, CDR1 is SGHTA and CDR2 FQGNSA. With 1 base removed from V and 7 bases from J, the gap between germline ends came to 13 bases. This CDR3 comprises 14 residues. CDR3: CASSLDYREGTQYF. For the CDR3, the DNA is TGTGCCAGCAGCTTAGATTACAGGGAAGGGACCCAGTACTTC.

This clonotype was seen a single time. A much larger clonotype is one base distant, so this may be a read error. The chain carries TRBV6-5 and TRBJ2-6, with D hard to call. Trimming took 6 bases from V and 0 from J, leaving 12 bases between them. The CDR3 runs to 16 residues. The germline V gene encodes CDR1 MNHEY and CDR2 SVGAGI. The CDR3 loop is CASSRLNFSGANVLTF. The CDR3 nucleotides read TGTGCCAGCAGCCGACTCAACTTCTCTGGGGCCAACGTCCTGACTTTC.

This clonotype was found a few times. This chain connects TRBV9 to TRBJ2-7; D might be TRBD1 (6 bases). From germline, CDR1 is SGDLS and CDR2 YYNGEE. The V gene lost 4 bases and the J gene lost 5 bases, with 10 bases spanning the gap. This CDR3 is built from 12 residues. The CDR3, as DNA: TGTGCCAGCAGCACACAGGGTAACGAGCAGTACTTC. It encodes CASSTQGNEQYF. The full variable domain, in which reference TRBV9 and TRBJ2-7 provide the parts outside the CDR3, is DSGVTQTPKHLITATGQRVTLRCSPRSGDLSVYWYQQSLDQGLQFLIQYYNGEERAKGNILERFSAQQFPDLHSELNLSSLELGDSALYFCASSTQGNEQYFGPGTRLTVT.

This sequence joins TRBV7-2 and TRBJ2-1; D is undetermined. CDR3 length equals 13 residues. Germline lookup yields CDR1 SGHTA and CDR2 FQGNSA. Trimming took off 11 bases at V and 8 bases at J, with 19 bases between the two ends. The CDR3, as DNA: TGTGCCGGCACTGGCTCGATCGGATATGAGCAGTTCTTC. Translated, it gives CAGTGSIGYEQFF. The full variable domain, rest sourced from reference TRBV7-2 and TRBJ2-1, is GAGVSQSPSNKVTEKGKDVELRCDPISGHTALYWYRQSLGQGLEFLIYFQGNSAPDKSGLPSDRFSAERTGGSVSTLTIQRTQQEDSAVYLCAGTGSIGYEQFFGPGTRLTVL.

The chain carries TRBV20-1 and TRBJ2-3; TRBD2 agrees at 8 bases. The germline gives CDR1 DFQATT, CDR2 SNEGSKA (reference sequence). The CDR3 sequence is 14 residues long. V was pared by 6 bases and J by 3 bases, with 8 bases of the junction left unmatched. DNA for the CDR3: TGCAGTGCCAGCCGGGGGGGGAGAACAGATACGCAGTATTTT. Translation gives CSASRGGRTDTQYF.

There are a few counts of this clonotype. The rearrangement joins TRBV20-1 to TRBJ2-3; possible D gene TRBD1, 5 bases. This CDR3 is 15 amino acids long. With 0 bases removed from V and 5 bases from J, the gap between germline ends came to 15 bases. The V gene's germline CDR1 is DFQATT and CDR2 SNEGSKA (reference sequence). The CDR3 bases are TGCAGTGCTAGAGATCCAGGGCGAGACGGAGATACGCAGTATTTT. Translating it yields CSARDPGRDGDTQYF.

The V and J genes are TRBV20-1 and TRBJ2-3; D may be TRBD2 (6 bases). Germline V gene sequence: CDR1 DFQATT, CDR2 SNEGSKA (reference sequence). The CDR3 has 12 residues. Trimming removed 7 bases at V and 1 base at J, with 9 bases between. Here the CDR3 reads CSGWRGTDTQYF. CDR3 nucleotides: TGCAGTGGATGGAGGGGCACAGATACGCAGTATTTT.